This entry lists 21 T cell receptor beta chains sequenced from one sample in a study of T cells in Graves' hyperthyroidism and ophthalmopathy. It was RNA transcripts that yielded the amplified TCR beta CDR3 regions. An initial round of RT-PCR targeting the TCR CDR3 relied on the HTBI primer set. TCRdb reanalysed the multiplex PCR reads using MiXCR and keeps one entry per CDR3 protein. Of 400,000 to 500,000 distinct CDR3 sequences in the sample, around 15% are singletons; the top ten hold 5.3%. The sequenced sample consisted of blood. The receptors here all came from a young woman with Graves' hyperthyroidism.

This clonotype was seen a handful of times. The DNA of the CDR3 is TGCGCCAGCAGCTTCTTGCCGTCTAACTATGGCTACACCTTC. It yields the protein CASSFLPSNYGYTF. This chain connects TRBV5-1 to TRBJ1-2; no firm D call. Trimming removed 2 bases at V and 0 bases at J, with 8 bases between. CDR3 length: 14 amino acids. Germline lookup yields CDR1 SGHRS and CDR2 YFSETQ.

The chain is built from TRBV19 and TRBJ2-1; the D gene could be TRBD1 or TRBD2 (7 bases each). Germline V gene sequence: CDR1 LNHDA, CDR2 SQIVND (reference sequence). The CDR3 loop spans 17 amino acids. Trimming stripped 1 base from V and 7 bases from J, with 20 bases between. CDR3 nucleotide sequence: TGTGCCAGTAGTATAGGTTCGGCAGGGGGGGCAAAAAATGAGCAGTTCTTC. This translates into CASSIGSAGGAKNEQFF.

This clonotype was seen repeatedly, ten times or more. This chain uses TRBV27 with TRBJ2-7; TRBD1 might be the D (6 bases). Germline lookup yields CDR1 MNHEY and CDR2 SMNVEV (reference sequence). V was trimmed by 5 bases and J by 2 bases, leaving 25 bases between them. The length of the CDR3 is 18 residues. CDR3 nucleotides: TGTGCCAGCAGTCCATTAGGTCGCCGGGACAACGCCCCCTACGAGCAGTACTTC. Protein: CASSPLGRRDNAPYEQYF.

This clonotype was seen many times. The chain employs TRBV10-3 and TRBJ2-7; D is undetermined. Germline V gene lookup returns CDR1 ENHRY and CDR2 SYGVKD. CDR3 length equals 14 residues. V was cut by 0 bases and J by 3 bases, with 9 bases left in between. The chain's CDR3 is CAISESKGLYEQYF. The CDR3 nucleotides read TGTGCCATCAGTGAGTCAAAAGGCCTCTACGAGCAGTACTTC.

In this sample, this clonotype turned up many times. The chain uses TRBV28 and TRBJ2-4; TRBD1 matches at 8 bases. The V gene's germline CDR1 is MDHEN and CDR2 SYDVKM. The CDR3 runs 17 residues. V shed 1 base and J 3 bases; nucleotides not matched to a gene: 8. The CDR3 region is CASSLSTGGDGKNIQYF. DNA for the CDR3: TGTGCCAGCAGTTTATCCACAGGGGGTGATGGCAAAAACATTCAGTACTTC.

V usage is TRBV24-1 and J usage is TRBJ2-4; TRBD1 or TRBD2 may be the D gene (6 bases each). V lost 3 bases and J lost 3, with 17 bases in between. CDR3 length equals 17 residues. CDR1 is KGHDR, CDR2 SFDVKD, per germline. CDR3 nucleotide sequence: TGTGCCACCAGTGATCACCCCGACAGGAGGGGCAAAAACATTCAGTACTTC. Translating gives CATSDHPDRRGKNIQYF.

This clonotype was seen repeatedly, ten times or more. The chain couples TRBV2 to TRBJ2-1; 8 bases match TRBD1. Trimming removed 6 bases from V and 2 bases from J; junction bases left unmatched: 6. The CDR3 spans 15 residues. Per the germline V gene, CDR1 is SNHLY and CDR2 is FYNNEI. CDR3 nucleotide sequence: TGTGCCAGCAGCGTAGGACAGGGCCCCTACAATGAGCAGTTCTTC. Translation gives CASSVGQGPYNEQFF.

In its sample, this clonotype was seen many times. The chain uses TRBV6-2 or TRBV6-3 and TRBJ2-7; weak D call: TRBD2 (6 bases). CDR1 MNHEY and CDR2 SVGEGT come from the germline V gene. The CDR3 spans 17 residues. V shed 0 bases and J shed 2 bases, with 17 bases lying between them. The CDR3 DNA is TGTGCCAGCAGTTACTCCACTTTAGCGGATCCTACCTACGAGCAGTACTTC. Protein product: CASSYSTLADPTYEQYF.

The chain's CDR3 is CASSYSIVEKPLRTEAFF. CDR3 bases: TGTGCCAGCAGTTACTCGATTGTAGAGAAACCTTTGAGGACTGAAGCTTTCTTT. The genes are TRBV6-5 and TRBJ1-1; no clear D. The CDR3 is 18 amino acids. Trimming took 0 bases from V and 5 from J, leaving 22 bases between them. Per germline, CDR1 MNHEY and CDR2 SVGAGI.

This clonotype was picked up many times. V and J are TRBV5-1 and TRBJ1-1; D is unresolved. The germline V gene has CDR1 SGHRS and CDR2 YFSETQ. The CDR3 is made up of 16 amino acids. Trimming left V 0 bases short and J 4 bases short, with 16 bases between. As DNA, the CDR3 is TGCGCCAGCAGCTTGGTAGGAAGCGCGCGGCCCACTGAAGCTTTCTTT. Encoded protein: CASSLVGSARPTEAFF.

This chain joins TRBV6-5 and TRBJ2-7; 8 bases fit TRBD1. V was pared by 4 bases and J by 3 bases, with 5 bases of the junction left unmatched. The CDR3 is 14 amino acids. CDR1 is MNHEY and CDR2 is SVGAGI in the germline V gene. CDR3 protein: CASSSGQANYEQYF. The CDR3 bases are TGTGCCAGCAGTTCGGGACAGGCAAACTACGAGCAGTACTTC.

This clonotype was detected ten times or more. The CDR3 sequence: CASGLTGGAYNEQFF. The CDR3 nucleotides are TGTGCTAGTGGTTTGACAGGGGGGGCCTACAATGAGCAGTTCTTC. The V gene is TRBV12-5, the J gene TRBJ2-1; perhaps TRBD1 as D (8 bases). Trimming stripped 2 bases from V and 2 bases from J, with 10 bases between. Germline CDR1 LGHNT, CDR2 FRNRAP. The CDR3 runs to 15 residues.

This clonotype was counted ten times or more. The CDR3 reads CASSRDRNNEQFF. As DNA, the CDR3 is TGTGCCAGTAGTCGGGACAGAAACAATGAGCAGTTCTTC. The chain employs TRBV3-1 and TRBJ2-1; 7 bases map to TRBD1. The CDR3 is made up of 13 amino acids. The trim removed 9 bases at V and 5 bases at J, leaving 7 bases unmatched. Germline CDR1 LGHDT, CDR2 YNNKEL (reference sequence).

This clonotype has ten or more counts. The chain combines TRBV30 with TRBJ2-3, with D hard to call. This CDR3 is built from 13 residues. Looked up from germline, CDR1 is GTSNPN and CDR2 is SVGIG (reference sequence). V dropped 0 bases and J dropped 6 bases, with 10 bases sitting between them. CDR3 bases: TGTGCCTGGAGTGTTCCGGTCCAGGATACGCAGTATTTT. Its protein product is CAWSVPVQDTQYF.

At least ten counts were recorded for this clonotype. The CDR3 nucleotides are TGTGCCAGCAACAGACAGGGCTACGAGCAGTACTTC. Residues: CASNRQGYEQYF. V is TRBV6-1 and J is TRBJ2-7, with 7 bases that match TRBD1. The CDR3 totals 12 residues. The junction had 3 bases not matched to a gene; V was cut back by 7 bases and J by 3 bases. Germline values: CDR1 MNHNS, CDR2 SASEGT.

The table lists this clonotype with a few counts. The rearrangement uses TRBV9 and TRBJ2-6; no reliable D call. The CDR3 loop spans 18 amino acids. Germline lookup yields CDR1 SGDLS and CDR2 YYNGEE. V was trimmed by 1 base and J by 3 bases, leaving 17 bases between them. The CDR3 loop reads CASSVRPDAMGGANVLTF. CDR3 bases: TGTGCCAGCAGCGTAAGACCAGACGCCATGGGTGGGGCCAACGTCCTGACTTTC. The complete variable domain, with remaining parts taken from reference TRBV9 and TRBJ2-6, reads DSGVTQTPKHLITATGQRVTLRCSPRSGDLSVYWYQQSLDQGLQFLIQYYNGEERAKGNILERFSAQQFPDLHSELNLSSLELGDSALYFCASSVRPDAMGGANVLTFGAGSRLTVL.

This chain joins TRBV4-1 and TRBJ1-2; D gene ambiguous. The CDR3 sequence is 14 residues long. The germline gives CDR1 MGHRA, CDR2 YSYEKL. Trimming removed 1 base at V and 7 bases at J, with 13 bases between. The CDR3 loop reads CASSQVLGIFGYTF. The CDR3 bases are TGCGCCAGCAGCCAAGTTCTGGGGATTTTTGGCTACACCTTC.

J is TRBJ1-6 and V is TRBV20-1; 9 bases agree with TRBD1. The germline V gene encodes CDR1 DFQATT and CDR2 SNEGSKA (reference sequence). The CDR3 consists of 18 residues. V dropped 1 base and J dropped 0; count of bases not matched to a gene: 7. The DNA for the CDR3 is TGCAGTGCTAGAGGGGGACAGGGTCCTAGCTCCTATAATTCACCCCTCCACTTT. Amino acids: CSARGGQGPSSYNSPLHF.

This clonotype was counted between two and nine times. The chain is built from TRBV25-1 and TRBJ1-2; possibly TRBD1 for D (6 bases). Germline-derived CDR1 and CDR2 are MGHDK and SYGVNS. The CDR3 loop spans 12 amino acids. Trimming took off 6 bases at V and 7 bases at J, with 12 bases between the two ends. Written as DNA, the CDR3 is TGTGCCAGCAGGACCAGGGGTCTTGGCTACACCTTC. This sequence encodes CASRTRGLGYTF.

This clonotype was picked up many times. The rearrangement uses TRBV27 and TRBJ1-1; 8 nucleotides align to TRBD1. The CDR3 spans 16 residues. CDR1 and CDR2 (germline): MNHEY, SMNVEV (reference sequence). V lost 6 bases to trimming and J lost 1 base; unmatched junction nucleotides: 10. The CDR3 protein is CASSQQGDPRNTEAFF. The CDR3 coding sequence is TGTGCCAGCAGCCAACAGGGGGACCCGAGGAACACTGAAGCTTTCTTT.

The table lists this clonotype with a few counts. The rearrangement links TRBV28 to TRBJ1-5; no clear D gene. Trimming took 7 bases from V and 3 from J, leaving 13 bases between them. CDR3 length: 14 amino acids. Germline V lookup: CDR1 MDHEN, CDR2 SYDVKM. The CDR3: CASTSHRLNQPQHF. CDR3 sequence (DNA): TGTGCCAGCACCTCGCACAGACTCAATCAGCCCCAGCATTTT.